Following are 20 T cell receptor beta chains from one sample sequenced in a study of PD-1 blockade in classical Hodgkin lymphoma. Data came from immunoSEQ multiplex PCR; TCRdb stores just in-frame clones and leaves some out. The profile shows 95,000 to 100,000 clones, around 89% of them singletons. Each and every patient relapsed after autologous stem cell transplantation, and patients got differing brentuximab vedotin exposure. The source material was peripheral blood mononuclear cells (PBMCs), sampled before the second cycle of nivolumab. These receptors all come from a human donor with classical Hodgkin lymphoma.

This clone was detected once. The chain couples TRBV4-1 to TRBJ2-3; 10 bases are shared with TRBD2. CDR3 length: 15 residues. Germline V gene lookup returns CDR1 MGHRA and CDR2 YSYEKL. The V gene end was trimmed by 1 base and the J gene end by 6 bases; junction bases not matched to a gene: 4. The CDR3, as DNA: TGCGCCAGCAGCCAAGGGGGACTAGCGTGGGATACGCAGTATTTT. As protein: CASSQGGLAWDTQYF.

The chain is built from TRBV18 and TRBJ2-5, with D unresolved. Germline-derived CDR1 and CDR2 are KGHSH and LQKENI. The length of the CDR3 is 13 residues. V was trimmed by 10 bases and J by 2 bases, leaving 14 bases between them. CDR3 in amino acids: CATSPTLQETQYF. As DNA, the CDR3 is TGTGCCACCAGCCCCACCCTACAAGAGACCCAGTACTTC.

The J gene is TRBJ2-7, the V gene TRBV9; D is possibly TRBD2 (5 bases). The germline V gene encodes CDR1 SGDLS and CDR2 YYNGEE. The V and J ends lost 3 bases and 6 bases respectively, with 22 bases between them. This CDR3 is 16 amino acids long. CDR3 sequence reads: CASSAEGRWLGGEQYF. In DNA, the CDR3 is TGTGCCAGCAGCGCAGAGGGCCGCTGGTTAGGAGGCGAGCAGTACTTC.

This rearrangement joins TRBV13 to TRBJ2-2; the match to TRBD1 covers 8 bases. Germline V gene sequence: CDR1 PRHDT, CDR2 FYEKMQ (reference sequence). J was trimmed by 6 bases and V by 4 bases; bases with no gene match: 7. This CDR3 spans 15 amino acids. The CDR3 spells CASSSTGTGPGELFF. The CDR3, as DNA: TGTGCCAGCAGCTCCACCGGGACAGGCCCCGGGGAGCTGTTTTTT.

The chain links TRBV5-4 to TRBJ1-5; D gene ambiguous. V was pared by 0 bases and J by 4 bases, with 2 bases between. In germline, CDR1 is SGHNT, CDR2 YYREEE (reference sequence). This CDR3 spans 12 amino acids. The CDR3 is CASSLENQPQHF. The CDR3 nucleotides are TGTGCCAGCAGCTTGGAGAATCAGCCCCAGCATTTT.

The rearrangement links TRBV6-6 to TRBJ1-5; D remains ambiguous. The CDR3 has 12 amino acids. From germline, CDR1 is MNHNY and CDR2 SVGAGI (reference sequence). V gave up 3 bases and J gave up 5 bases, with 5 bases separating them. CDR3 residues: CASSYSDQPQHF. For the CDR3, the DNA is TGTGCCAGCAGTTATTCTGATCAGCCCCAGCATTTT.

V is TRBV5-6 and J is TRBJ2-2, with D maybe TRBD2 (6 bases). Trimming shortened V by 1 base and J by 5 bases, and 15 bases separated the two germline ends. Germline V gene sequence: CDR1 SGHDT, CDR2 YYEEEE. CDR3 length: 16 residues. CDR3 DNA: TGTGCCAGCAGCTTGCGTTTCCGCGGGGCGACCGGGGAGCTGTTTTTT. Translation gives CASSLRFRGATGELFF.

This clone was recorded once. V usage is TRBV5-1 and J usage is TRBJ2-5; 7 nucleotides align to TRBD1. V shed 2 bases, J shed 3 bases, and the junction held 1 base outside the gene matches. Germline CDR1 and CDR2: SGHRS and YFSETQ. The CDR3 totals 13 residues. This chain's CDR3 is CASSFTGEETQYF. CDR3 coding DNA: TGCGCCAGCAGCTTTACAGGGGAAGAGACCCAGTACTTC.

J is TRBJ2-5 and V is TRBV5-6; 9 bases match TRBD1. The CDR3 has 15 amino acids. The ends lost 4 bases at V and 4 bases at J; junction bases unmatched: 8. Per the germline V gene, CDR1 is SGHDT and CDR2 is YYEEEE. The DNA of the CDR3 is TGTGCCAGCAGCATACCACAGGGGGCGGGAGAGACCCAGTACTTC. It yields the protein CASSIPQGAGETQYF. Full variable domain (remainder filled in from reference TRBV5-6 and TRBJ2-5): DAGVTQSPTHLIKTRGQQVTLRCSPKSGHDTVSWYQQALGQGPQFIFQYYEEEERQRGNFPDRFSGHQFPNYSSELNVNALLLGDSALYLCASSIPQGAGETQYFGPGTRLLVL.

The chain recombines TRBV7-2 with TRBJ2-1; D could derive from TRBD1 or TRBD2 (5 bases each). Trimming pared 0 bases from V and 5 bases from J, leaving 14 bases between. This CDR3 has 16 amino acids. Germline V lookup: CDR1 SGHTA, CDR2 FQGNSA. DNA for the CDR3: TGTGCCAGCAGCTTAGCCCCGGGACGGAAGAACAATGAGCAGTTCTTC. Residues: CASSLAPGRKNNEQFF.

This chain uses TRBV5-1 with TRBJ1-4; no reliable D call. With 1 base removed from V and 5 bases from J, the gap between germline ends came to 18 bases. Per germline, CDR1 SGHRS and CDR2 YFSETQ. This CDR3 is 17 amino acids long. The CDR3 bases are TGCGCCAGCAGCTTGTCCGTCGACGAGATTATCAATGAAAAACTGTTTTTT. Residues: CASSLSVDEIINEKLFF.

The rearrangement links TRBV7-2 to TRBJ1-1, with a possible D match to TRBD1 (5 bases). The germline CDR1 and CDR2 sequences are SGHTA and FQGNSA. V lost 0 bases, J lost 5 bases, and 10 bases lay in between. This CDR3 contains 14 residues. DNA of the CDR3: TGTGCCAGCAGCTTAGCGCGAGGGGAAACTGAAGCTTTCTTT. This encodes CASSLARGETEAFF.

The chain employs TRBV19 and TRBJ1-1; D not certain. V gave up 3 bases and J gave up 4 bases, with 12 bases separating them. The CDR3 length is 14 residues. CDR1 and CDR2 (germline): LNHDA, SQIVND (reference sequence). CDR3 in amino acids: CASSMGSAATEAFF. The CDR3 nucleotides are TGTGCCAGTAGTATGGGATCTGCTGCCACTGAAGCTTTCTTT.

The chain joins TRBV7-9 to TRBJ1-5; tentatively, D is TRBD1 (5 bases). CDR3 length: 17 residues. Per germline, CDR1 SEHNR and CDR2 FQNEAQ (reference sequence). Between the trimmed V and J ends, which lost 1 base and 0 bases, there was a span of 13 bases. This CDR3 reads CASSLESGTVSNQPQHF. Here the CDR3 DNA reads TGTGCCAGCAGCTTAGAAAGCGGGACGGTTAGCAATCAGCCCCAGCATTTT.

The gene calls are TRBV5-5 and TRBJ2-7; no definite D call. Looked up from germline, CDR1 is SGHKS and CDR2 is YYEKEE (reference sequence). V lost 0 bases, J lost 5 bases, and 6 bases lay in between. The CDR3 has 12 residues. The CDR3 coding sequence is TGTGCCAGCAGCTTGGGGGTCGACGAGCAGTACTTC. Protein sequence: CASSLGVDEQYF.

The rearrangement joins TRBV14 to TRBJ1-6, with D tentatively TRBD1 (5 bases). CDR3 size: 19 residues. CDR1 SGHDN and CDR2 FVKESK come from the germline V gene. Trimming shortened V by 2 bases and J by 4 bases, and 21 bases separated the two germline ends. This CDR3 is CASSQSFWQGPNYNSPLHF. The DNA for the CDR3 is TGTGCCAGCAGCCAATCATTCTGGCAGGGACCGAATTATAATTCACCCCTCCACTTT.

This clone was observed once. The CDR3 bases are TGCGCCAGCAGCCAACCCTCTGGGACAGGGGGCGGGGGTACGCAGTATTTT. Translating gives CASSQPSGTGGGGTQYF. This rearrangement joins TRBV4-1 to TRBJ2-3; 12 nucleotides match TRBD1. The junction had 11 bases not matched to a gene; V was cut back by 2 bases and J by 8 bases. The CDR3 has 17 residues. Germline CDR1 is MGHRA and CDR2 is YSYEKL.

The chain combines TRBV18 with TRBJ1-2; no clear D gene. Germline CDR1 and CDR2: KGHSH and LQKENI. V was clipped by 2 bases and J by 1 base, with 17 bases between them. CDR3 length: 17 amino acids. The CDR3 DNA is TGTGCCAGCTCACCATTTAGGCCCGATTACGATAACTATGGCTACACCTTC. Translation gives CASSPFRPDYDNYGYTF.

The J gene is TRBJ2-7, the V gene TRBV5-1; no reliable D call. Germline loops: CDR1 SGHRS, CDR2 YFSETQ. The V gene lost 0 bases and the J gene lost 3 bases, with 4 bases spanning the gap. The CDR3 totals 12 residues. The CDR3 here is CASSLALYEQYF. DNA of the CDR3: TGCGCCAGCAGCTTGGCCCTCTACGAGCAGTACTTC. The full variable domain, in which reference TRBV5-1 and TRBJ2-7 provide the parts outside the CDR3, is KAGVTQTPRYLIKTRGQQVTLSCSPISGHRSVSWYQQTPGQGLQFLFEYFSETQRNKGNFPGRFSGRQFSNSRSEMNVSTLELGDSALYLCASSLALYEQYFGPGTRLTVT.

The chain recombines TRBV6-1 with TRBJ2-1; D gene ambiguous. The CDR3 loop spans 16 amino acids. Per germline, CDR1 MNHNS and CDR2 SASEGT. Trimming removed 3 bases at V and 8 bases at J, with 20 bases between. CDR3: CASSDMWDSWSYEQFF. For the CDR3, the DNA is TGTGCCAGCAGTGACATGTGGGATTCATGGTCCTATGAGCAGTTCTTC.